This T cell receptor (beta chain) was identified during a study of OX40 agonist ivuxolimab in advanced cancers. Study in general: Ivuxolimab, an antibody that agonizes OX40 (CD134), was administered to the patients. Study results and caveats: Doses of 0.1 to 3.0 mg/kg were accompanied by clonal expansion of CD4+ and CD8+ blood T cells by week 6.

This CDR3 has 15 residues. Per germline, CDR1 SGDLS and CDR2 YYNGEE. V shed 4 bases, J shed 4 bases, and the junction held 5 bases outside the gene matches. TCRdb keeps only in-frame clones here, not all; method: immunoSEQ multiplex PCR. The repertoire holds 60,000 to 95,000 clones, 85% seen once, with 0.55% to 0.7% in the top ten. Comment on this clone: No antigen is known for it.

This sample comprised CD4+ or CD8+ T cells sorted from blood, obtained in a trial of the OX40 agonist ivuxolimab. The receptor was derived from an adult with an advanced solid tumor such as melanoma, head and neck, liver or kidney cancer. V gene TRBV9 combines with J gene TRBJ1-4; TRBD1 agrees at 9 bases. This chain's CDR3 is CASSSRGQGNEKLFF. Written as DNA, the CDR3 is TGTGCCAGCAGCTCCCGGGGACAGGGTAATGAAAAACTGTTTTTT.